Listed below are T cell receptor beta chains from one sample, sequenced in a study of T cell changes during pregnancy in multiple sclerosis. The data were produced by immunoSEQ multiplex PCR, yet TCRdb's version contains in-frame clones alone and is incomplete. The table lists around 66,000 clones, roughly 91% of them singletons. This material consisted of peripheral blood, taken after pregnancy. These receptors came from a female donor in good health, enrolled as a control in a pregnancy study. Both conserved end residues are part of each CDR3. The order of the fields is J gene, D gene, clone size, V gene, CDR3 DNA, CDR3 protein. D genes are given only for firm matches. Clone size is not always given. Where it is, it says once, few, many or a class for expanded clones.

j_call: TRBJ2-2
d_call: .
clone_size: .
v_call: TRBV7-3
cdr3_nt: TGTGCCAGCGGACTCAGACAGGGAGGCACCGGGGAGCTGTTTTTT
cdr3_aa: CASGLRQGGTGELFF

j_call: TRBJ2-7
d_call: TRBD2
clone_size: .
v_call: TRBV19
cdr3_nt: TGTGCCAGTAGTATAGGGCCAGCGGGGGCCTACGAGCAGTACTTC
cdr3_aa: CASSIGPAGAYEQYF

j_call: TRBJ1-5
d_call: TRBD1
clone_size: .
v_call: TRBV18
cdr3_nt: TGTGCCAGCTCACCTGTCACAGGGGATGATCAGCCCCAGCATTTT
cdr3_aa: CASSPVTGDDQPQHF

j_call: TRBJ2-7
d_call: .
clone_size: .
v_call: TRBV11-2
cdr3_nt: TGTGCCAGCAGCTTAGGTGGAGCGAGCTCCTACGAGCAGTACTTC
cdr3_aa: CASSLGGASSYEQYF

j_call: TRBJ2-5
d_call: .
clone_size: .
v_call: TRBV18
cdr3_nt: TGTGCCAGCTCACCCGCCGGGACAACAAACCAAGAGACCCAGTACTTC
cdr3_aa: CASSPAGTTNQETQYF

j_call: TRBJ2-1
d_call: TRBD2
clone_size: .
v_call: TRBV27
cdr3_nt: TGTGCCAGCACCCCTGGGACTAGCGGGGACAATGAGCAGTTCTTC
cdr3_aa: CASTPGTSGDNEQFF

j_call: TRBJ1-2
d_call: .
clone_size: .
v_call: TRBV25-1
cdr3_nt: TGTGCCAGCAGTGGCGACCCAGGGGATAATAGCTATGGCTACACCTTC
cdr3_aa: CASSGDPGDNSYGYTF

j_call: TRBJ1-3
d_call: .
clone_size: .
v_call: TRBV5-1
cdr3_nt: TGCGCCAGCAGTGACCCGGCGGGGGGAAACACCATATATTTT
cdr3_aa: CASSDPAGGNTIYF

j_call: TRBJ2-2
d_call: .
clone_size: .
v_call: TRBV6-4
cdr3_nt: TGTGCCAGCAGTGGACGCAGGACGAACACCGGGGAGCTGTTTTTT
cdr3_aa: CASSGRRTNTGELFF

j_call: TRBJ1-5
d_call: .
clone_size: .
v_call: TRBV4-3
cdr3_nt: TGCGCCAGCAGCCAATCTGGTGAGAATCAGCCCCAGCATTTT
cdr3_aa: CASSQSGENQPQHF

j_call: TRBJ2-7
d_call: .
clone_size: .
v_call: TRBV5-6
cdr3_nt: TGTGCCAGCACTCACCTCACCAGGGGACGGTCCTCGGAGCAGTACTTC
cdr3_aa: CASTHLTRGRSSEQYF

j_call: TRBJ2-7
d_call: .
clone_size: .
v_call: TRBV9
cdr3_nt: TGTGCCAGCAGCCCTGGAGGGAGAAGCTCCTACGAGCAGTACTTC
cdr3_aa: CASSPGGRSSYEQYF

j_call: TRBJ1-1
d_call: .
clone_size: .
v_call: TRBV6-5
cdr3_nt: TGTGCCAGCAGTTACTCCTTGGCTAACACTGAAGCTTTCTTT
cdr3_aa: CASSYSLANTEAFF

j_call: TRBJ2-2
d_call: TRBD2
clone_size: .
v_call: TRBV6-1
cdr3_nt: TGTGCCAGCAGTGCACGCGGACTAGCGGGGGGAACCTCGAACACCGGGGAGCTGTTTTTT
cdr3_aa: CASSARGLAGGTSNTGELFF

j_call: TRBJ2-5
d_call: .
clone_size: .
v_call: TRBV4-3
cdr3_nt: TGCGCCAGCAGCCTCGAGTCGGGGAGAGAGACCCAGTACTTC
cdr3_aa: CASSLESGRETQYF

j_call: TRBJ1-2
d_call: .
clone_size: .
v_call: TRBV7-2
cdr3_nt: TGTGCCAGCAGCTTAGCGAGAGACTCGAGGCCCGCTAACTATGGCTACACCTTC
cdr3_aa: CASSLARDSRPANYGYTF

j_call: TRBJ1-6
d_call: .
clone_size: .
v_call: TRBV5-6
cdr3_nt: TGTGCCAGCAGCCGGACAAGAAATTCACCCCTCCACTTT
cdr3_aa: CASSRTRNSPLHF

j_call: TRBJ2-7
d_call: .
clone_size: .
v_call: TRBV6-1
cdr3_nt: TGTGCCAGCAGCGTCCCGCAGGGGTCACACGAGCAGTACTTC
cdr3_aa: CASSVPQGSHEQYF

j_call: TRBJ2-7
d_call: .
clone_size: .
v_call: TRBV28
cdr3_nt: TGTGCCAGCACTTCTCTCCGAGTAAGCTCCTACGAGCAGTACTTC
cdr3_aa: CASTSLRVSSYEQYF

j_call: TRBJ1-2
d_call: TRBD1
clone_size: .
v_call: TRBV7-9
cdr3_nt: TGTGCCAGCAGCCTGCAGGGGGCCGACTATGGCTACACCTTC
cdr3_aa: CASSLQGADYGYTF

j_call: TRBJ1-1
d_call: .
clone_size: .
v_call: TRBV7-3
cdr3_nt: TGTGCCAGCAGCCTCACAGGTAGGGACACTGAAGCTTTCTTT
cdr3_aa: CASSLTGRDTEAFF

j_call: TRBJ1-3
d_call: .
clone_size: .
v_call: TRBV5-5
cdr3_nt: TGTGCCAGCAGCTTGGATGCAGGTGGGCTCTCTGGAAACACCATATATTTT
cdr3_aa: CASSLDAGGLSGNTIYF

j_call: TRBJ1-3
d_call: .
clone_size: .
v_call: TRBV19
cdr3_nt: TGTGCCAGTAACGAGCCTGGAAACACCATATATTTT
cdr3_aa: CASNEPGNTIYF

j_call: TRBJ1-2
d_call: .
clone_size: .
v_call: TRBV11-3
cdr3_nt: TGTGCCAGCAGCCCGGGGGAGCAGAGCTATGGCTACACCTTC
cdr3_aa: CASSPGEQSYGYTF

j_call: TRBJ2-1
d_call: TRBD2
clone_size: .
v_call: TRBV5-4
cdr3_nt: TGTGCCAGCAGCCGAGGAGCTAGCGGGGGGGGCTACAATGAGCAGTTCTTC
cdr3_aa: CASSRGASGGGYNEQFF

j_call: TRBJ1-2
d_call: .
clone_size: once
v_call: TRBV19
cdr3_nt: TGTGCCAGTAGTGCCCAAGGGGGATTTAACTATGGCTACACCTTC
cdr3_aa: CASSAQGGFNYGYTF

j_call: TRBJ1-1
d_call: TRBD1
clone_size: .
v_call: TRBV19
cdr3_nt: TGTGCCAGTAGTATAGATGGGACAGGGGATCCTGAAGCTTTCTTT
cdr3_aa: CASSIDGTGDPEAFF

j_call: TRBJ2-7
d_call: .
clone_size: .
v_call: TRBV5-6
cdr3_nt: TGTGCCAGCAGCAGCGACAGGTACGAGCAGTACTTC
cdr3_aa: CASSSDRYEQYF

j_call: TRBJ1-6
d_call: .
clone_size: .
v_call: TRBV4-3
cdr3_nt: TGCGCCAGCAGCCAAGATTCCAGGGGAAGTAATTCACCCCTCCACTTT
cdr3_aa: CASSQDSRGSNSPLHF

j_call: TRBJ1-5
d_call: TRBD1
clone_size: .
v_call: TRBV5-1
cdr3_nt: TGCGCCAGCAGCGTGACAGGGAATGGCAATCAGCCCCAGCATTTT
cdr3_aa: CASSVTGNGNQPQHF